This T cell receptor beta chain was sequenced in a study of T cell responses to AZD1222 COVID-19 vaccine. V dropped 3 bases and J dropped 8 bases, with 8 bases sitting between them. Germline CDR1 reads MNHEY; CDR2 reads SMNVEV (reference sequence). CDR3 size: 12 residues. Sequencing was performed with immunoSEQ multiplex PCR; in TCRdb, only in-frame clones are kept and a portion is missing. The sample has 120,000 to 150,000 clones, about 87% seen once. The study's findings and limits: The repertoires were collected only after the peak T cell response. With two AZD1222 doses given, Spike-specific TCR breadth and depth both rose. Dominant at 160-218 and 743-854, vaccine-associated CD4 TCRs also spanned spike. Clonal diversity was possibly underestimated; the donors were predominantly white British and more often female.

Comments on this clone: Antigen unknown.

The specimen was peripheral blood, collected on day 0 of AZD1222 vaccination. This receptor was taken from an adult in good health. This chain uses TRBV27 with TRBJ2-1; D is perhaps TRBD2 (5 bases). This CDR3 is CASSFGGDEQFF. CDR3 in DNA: TGTGCCAGCAGTTTCGGAGGAGATGAGCAGTTCTTC.